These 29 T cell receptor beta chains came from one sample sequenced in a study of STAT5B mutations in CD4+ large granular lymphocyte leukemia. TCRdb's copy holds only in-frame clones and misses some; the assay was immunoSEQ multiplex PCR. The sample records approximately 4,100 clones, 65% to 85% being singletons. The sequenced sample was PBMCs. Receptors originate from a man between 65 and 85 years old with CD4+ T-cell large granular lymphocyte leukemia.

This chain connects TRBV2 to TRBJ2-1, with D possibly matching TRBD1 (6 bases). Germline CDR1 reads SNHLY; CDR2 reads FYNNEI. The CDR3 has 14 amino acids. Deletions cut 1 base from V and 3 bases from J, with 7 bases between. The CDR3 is CASSEGRGYNEQFF. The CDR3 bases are TGTGCCAGCAGTGAAGGCAGGGGCTACAATGAGCAGTTCTTC.

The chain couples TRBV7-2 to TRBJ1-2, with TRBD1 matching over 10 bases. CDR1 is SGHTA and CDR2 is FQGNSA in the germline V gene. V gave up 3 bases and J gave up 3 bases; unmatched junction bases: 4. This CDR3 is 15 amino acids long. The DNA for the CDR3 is TGTGCCAGCAGCTTGACAGGGGGCTGGGACTATGGCTACACCTTC. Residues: CASSLTGGWDYGYTF.

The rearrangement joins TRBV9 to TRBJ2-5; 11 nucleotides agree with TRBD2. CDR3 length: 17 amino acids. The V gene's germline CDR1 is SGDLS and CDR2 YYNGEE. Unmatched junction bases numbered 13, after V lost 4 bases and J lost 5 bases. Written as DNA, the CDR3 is TGTGCCAGCAGCCTGAGGGGTAGCGGGAGGGCCGTGGAGACCCAGTACTTC. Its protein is CASSLRGSGRAVETQYF.

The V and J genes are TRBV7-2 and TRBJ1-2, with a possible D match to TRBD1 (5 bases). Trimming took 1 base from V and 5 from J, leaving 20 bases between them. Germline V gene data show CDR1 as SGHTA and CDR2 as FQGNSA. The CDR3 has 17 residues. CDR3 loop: CASSLDSGGIEPYGYTF. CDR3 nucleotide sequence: TGTGCCAGCAGCTTAGATTCCGGGGGGATTGAGCCGTATGGCTACACCTTC.

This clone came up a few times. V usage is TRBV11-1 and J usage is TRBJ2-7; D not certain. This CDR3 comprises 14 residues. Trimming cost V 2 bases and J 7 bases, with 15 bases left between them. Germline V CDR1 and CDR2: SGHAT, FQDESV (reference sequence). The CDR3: CASSLSTPEWEQYF. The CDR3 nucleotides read TGTGCCAGCAGCTTAAGTACCCCGGAGTGGGAGCAGTACTTC.

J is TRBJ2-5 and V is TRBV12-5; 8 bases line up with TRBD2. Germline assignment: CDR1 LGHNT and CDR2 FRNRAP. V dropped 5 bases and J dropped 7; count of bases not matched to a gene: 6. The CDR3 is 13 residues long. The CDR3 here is CASGVGLDGTQYF. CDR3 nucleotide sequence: TGTGCTAGTGGTGTGGGACTAGATGGGACCCAGTACTTC.

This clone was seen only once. The CDR3 DNA reads as TGTGCCAGCAGCGATAAGAGGGCAGTCAACGCTGAAGCTTTCTTT. It encodes CASSDKRAVNAEAFF. The rearrangement uses TRBV9 and TRBJ1-1; D is undetermined. V lost 3 bases and J 6 bases, leaving 18 bases between the germline ends. Germline V gives CDR1 SGDLS, CDR2 YYNGEE. The CDR3 runs to 15 residues.

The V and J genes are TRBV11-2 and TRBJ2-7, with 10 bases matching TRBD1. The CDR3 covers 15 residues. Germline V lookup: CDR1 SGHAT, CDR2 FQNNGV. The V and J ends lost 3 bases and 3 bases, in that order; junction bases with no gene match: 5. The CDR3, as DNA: TGTGCCAGCAGCTTCGGACAGGGGGAAGGCTACGAGCAGTACTTC. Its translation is CASSFGQGEGYEQYF.

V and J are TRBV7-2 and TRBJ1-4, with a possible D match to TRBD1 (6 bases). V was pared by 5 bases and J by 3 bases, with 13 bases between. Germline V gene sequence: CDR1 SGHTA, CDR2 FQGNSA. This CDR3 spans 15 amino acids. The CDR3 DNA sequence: TGTGCCAGCAGCAAGAGACAGGCCCCTAATGAAAAACTGTTTTTT. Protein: CASSKRQAPNEKLFF. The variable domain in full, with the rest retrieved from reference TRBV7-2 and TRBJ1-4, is GAGVSQSPSNKVTEKGKDVELRCDPISGHTALYWYRQSLGQGLEFLIYFQGNSAPDKSGLPSDRFSAERTGGSVSTLTIQRTQQEDSAVYLCASSKRQAPNEKLFFGSGTQLSVL.

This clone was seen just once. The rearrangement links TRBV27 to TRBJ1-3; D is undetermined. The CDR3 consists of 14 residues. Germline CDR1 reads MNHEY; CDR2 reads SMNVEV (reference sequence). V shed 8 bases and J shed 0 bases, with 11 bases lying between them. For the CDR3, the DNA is TGTGCCAGCTCCCCTGGGAGCTCTGGAAACACCATATATTTT. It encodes CASSPGSSGNTIYF.

The CDR3 DNA sequence: TGCAGCGTCGCCACTAGCGATTCCTACGAGCAGTACTTC. This gives the protein CSVATSDSYEQYF. The rearrangement joins TRBV29-1 to TRBJ2-7, with TRBD2 matching 7 bases. The CDR3 loop spans 13 amino acids. Germline CDR1 and CDR2: SQVTM and ANQGSEA. The trim removed 6 bases at V and 1 base at J, leaving 6 bases unmatched.

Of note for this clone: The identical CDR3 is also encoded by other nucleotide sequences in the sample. CDR3 DNA sequence: TGTGCCAGTAGTATTAGACTTACAAATGAAAAACTGTTTTTT. Residues: CASSIRLTNEKLFF. This rearrangement joins TRBV19 to TRBJ1-4; no reliable D call. The CDR3 contains 14 residues. The V gene lost 3 bases and the J gene lost 5 bases, with 10 bases spanning the gap. Germline V lookup: CDR1 LNHDA, CDR2 SQIVND (reference sequence).

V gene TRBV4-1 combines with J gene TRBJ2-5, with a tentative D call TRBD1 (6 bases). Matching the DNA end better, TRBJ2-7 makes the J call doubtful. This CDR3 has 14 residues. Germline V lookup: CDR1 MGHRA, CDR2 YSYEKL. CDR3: CASSQEGRGDEQYF. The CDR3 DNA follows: TGCGCCAGCAGCCAAGAAGGCAGGGGAGACGAGCAGTACTTC.

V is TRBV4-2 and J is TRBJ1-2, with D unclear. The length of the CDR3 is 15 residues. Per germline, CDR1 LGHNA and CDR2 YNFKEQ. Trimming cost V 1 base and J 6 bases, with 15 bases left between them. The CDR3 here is CASSQAVKATNGYTF. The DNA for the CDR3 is TGTGCCAGCAGCCAAGCCGTCAAAGCAACGAATGGCTACACCTTC.

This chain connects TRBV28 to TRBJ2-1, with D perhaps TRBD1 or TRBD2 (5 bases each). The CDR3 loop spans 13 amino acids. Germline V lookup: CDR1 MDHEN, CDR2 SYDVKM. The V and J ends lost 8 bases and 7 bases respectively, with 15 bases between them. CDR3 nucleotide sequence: TGTGCCAGCCGGCTTCCCGGGGCGAATGAGCAGTTCTTC. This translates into CASRLPGANEQFF.

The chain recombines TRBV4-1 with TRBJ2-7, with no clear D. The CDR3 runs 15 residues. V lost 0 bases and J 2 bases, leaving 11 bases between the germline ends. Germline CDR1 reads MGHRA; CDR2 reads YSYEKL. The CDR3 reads CASSQEGAMPYEQYF. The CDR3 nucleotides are TGCGCCAGCAGCCAAGAGGGCGCGATGCCCTACGAGCAGTACTTC.

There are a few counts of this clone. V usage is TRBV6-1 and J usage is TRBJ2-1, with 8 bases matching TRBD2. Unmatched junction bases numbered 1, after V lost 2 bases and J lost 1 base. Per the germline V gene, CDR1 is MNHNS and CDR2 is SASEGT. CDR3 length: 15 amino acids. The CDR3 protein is CASSELAGSYNEQFF. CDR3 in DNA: TGTGCCAGCAGTGAACTAGCGGGTTCCTACAATGAGCAGTTCTTC.

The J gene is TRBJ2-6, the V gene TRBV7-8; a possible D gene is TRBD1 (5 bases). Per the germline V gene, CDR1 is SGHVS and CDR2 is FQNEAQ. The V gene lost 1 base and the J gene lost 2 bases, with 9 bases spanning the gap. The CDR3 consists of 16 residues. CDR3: CASSLVARAGANVLTF. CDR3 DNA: TGTGCCAGCAGCTTAGTCGCCAGGGCTGGGGCCAACGTCCTGACTTTC.

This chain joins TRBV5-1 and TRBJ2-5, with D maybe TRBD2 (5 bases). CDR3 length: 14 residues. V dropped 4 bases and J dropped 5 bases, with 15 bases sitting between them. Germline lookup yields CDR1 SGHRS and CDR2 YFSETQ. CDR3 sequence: CASSPWGERETQYF. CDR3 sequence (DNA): TGCGCCAGCAGCCCCTGGGGTGAGCGGGAGACCCAGTACTTC.

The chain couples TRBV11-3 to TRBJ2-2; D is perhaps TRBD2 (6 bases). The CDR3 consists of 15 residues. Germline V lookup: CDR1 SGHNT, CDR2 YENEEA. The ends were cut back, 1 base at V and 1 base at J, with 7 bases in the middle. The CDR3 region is CASSLVEGNTGELFF. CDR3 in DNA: TGTGCCAGCAGCTTAGTGGAGGGGAACACCGGGGAGCTGTTTTTT. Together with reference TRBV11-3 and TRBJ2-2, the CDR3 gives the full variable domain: EAGVVQSPRYKIIEKKQPVAFWCNPISGHNTLYWYLQNLGQGPELLIRYENEEAVDDSQLPKDRFSAERLKGVDSTLKIQPAELGDSAVYLCASSLVEGNTGELFFGEGSRLTVL.

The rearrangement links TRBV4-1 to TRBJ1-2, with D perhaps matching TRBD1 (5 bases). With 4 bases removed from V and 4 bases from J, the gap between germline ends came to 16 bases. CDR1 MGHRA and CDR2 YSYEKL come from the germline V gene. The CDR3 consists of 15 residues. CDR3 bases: TGCGCCAGCAGCCCAGTCATCAGGACATCCTATGGCTACACCTTC. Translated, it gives CASSPVIRTSYGYTF.

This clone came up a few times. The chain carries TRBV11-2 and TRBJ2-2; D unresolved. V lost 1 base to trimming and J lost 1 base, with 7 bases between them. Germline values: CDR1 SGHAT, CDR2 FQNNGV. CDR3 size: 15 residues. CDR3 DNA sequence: TGTGCCAGCAGCTTAGGATCGTGGAACACCGGGGAGCTGTTTTTT. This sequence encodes CASSLGSWNTGELFF.

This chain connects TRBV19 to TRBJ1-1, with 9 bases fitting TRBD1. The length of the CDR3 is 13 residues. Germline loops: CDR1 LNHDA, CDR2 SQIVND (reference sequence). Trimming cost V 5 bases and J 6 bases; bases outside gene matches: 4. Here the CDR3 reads CASSPRTGAEAFF. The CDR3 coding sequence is TGTGCCAGTAGTCCAAGGACAGGGGCTGAAGCTTTCTTT.

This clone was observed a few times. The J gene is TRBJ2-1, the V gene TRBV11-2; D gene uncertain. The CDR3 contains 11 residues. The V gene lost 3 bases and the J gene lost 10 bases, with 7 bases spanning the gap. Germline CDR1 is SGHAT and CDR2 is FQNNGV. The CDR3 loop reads CASSFRREQFF. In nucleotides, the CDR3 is TGTGCCAGCAGCTTTCGGAGAGAGCAGTTCTTC.

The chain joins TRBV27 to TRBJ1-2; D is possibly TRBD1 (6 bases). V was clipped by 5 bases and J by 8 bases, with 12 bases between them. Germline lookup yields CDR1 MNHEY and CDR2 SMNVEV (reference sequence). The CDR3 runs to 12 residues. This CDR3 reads CASSPKGDGYTF. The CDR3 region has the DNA TGTGCCAGCAGTCCCAAGGGGGACGGCTACACCTTC.

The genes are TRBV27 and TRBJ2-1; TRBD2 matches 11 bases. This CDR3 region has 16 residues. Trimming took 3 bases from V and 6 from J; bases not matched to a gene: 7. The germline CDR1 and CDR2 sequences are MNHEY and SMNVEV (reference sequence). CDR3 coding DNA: TGTGCCAGCAGTTTGGATAGCGGGAGGGCCGTCAATGAGCAGTTCTTC. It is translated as CASSLDSGRAVNEQFF.

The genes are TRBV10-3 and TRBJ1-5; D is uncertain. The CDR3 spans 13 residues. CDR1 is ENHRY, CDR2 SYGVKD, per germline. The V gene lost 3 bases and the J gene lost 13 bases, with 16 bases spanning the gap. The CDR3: CAISDSGLPGQHF. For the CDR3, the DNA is TGTGCCATCAGTGACTCAGGCCTACCCGGGCAGCATTTT.

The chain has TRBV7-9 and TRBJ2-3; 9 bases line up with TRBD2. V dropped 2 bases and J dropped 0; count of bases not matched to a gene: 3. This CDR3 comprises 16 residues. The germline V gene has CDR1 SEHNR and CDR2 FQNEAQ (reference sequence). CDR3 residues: CASSLRLAESTDTQYF. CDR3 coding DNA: TGTGCCAGCAGCTTAAGACTAGCGGAAAGCACAGATACGCAGTATTTT.

The CDR3 spells CALTGYYGYTF. CDR3 in DNA: TGTGCCCTCACAGGGTACTATGGCTACACCTTC. V usage is TRBV30 and J usage is TRBJ1-2; a possible D gene is TRBD1 (6 bases). V was cut by 8 bases and J by 3 bases, with 10 bases left in between. This CDR3 has 11 amino acids. Germline V CDR1 and CDR2: GTSNPN, SVGIG (reference sequence).